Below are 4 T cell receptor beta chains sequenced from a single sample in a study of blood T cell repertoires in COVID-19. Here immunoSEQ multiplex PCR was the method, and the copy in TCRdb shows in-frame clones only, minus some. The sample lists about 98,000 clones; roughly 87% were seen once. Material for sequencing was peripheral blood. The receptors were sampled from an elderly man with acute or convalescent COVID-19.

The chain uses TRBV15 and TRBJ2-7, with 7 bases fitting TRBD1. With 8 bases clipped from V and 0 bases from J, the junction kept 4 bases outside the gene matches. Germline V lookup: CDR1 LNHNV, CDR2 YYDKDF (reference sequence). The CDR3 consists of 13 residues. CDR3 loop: CATAGTVSYEQYF. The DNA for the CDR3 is TGTGCCACCGCCGGGACAGTCTCCTACGAGCAGTACTTC.

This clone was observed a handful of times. CDR3 amino acids: CASSSRDRVGNTEAFF. CDR3 coding DNA: TGTGCCAGTAGTTCCCGGGACAGGGTGGGGAACACTGAAGCTTTCTTT. This chain links TRBV19 with TRBJ1-1; TRBD1 aligns across 9 bases. Per the germline V gene, CDR1 is LNHDA and CDR2 is SQIVND (reference sequence). J was trimmed by 1 base and V by 5 bases; bases with no gene match: 8. The CDR3 sequence is 16 residues long.

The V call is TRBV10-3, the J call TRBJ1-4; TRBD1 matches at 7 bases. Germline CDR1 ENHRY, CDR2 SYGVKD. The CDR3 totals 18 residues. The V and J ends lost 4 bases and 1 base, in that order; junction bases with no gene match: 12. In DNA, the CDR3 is TGTGCCATCAGTGCCCGGGACAGTATTATATTAACTAATGAAAAACTGTTTTTT. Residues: CAISARDSIILTNEKLFF.

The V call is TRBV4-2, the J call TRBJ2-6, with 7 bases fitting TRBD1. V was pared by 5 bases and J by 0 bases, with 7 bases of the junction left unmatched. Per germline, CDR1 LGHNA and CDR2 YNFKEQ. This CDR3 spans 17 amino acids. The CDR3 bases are TGTGCCAGCAGCGCCCGACAGGGTTACTCTGGGGCCAACGTCCTGACTTTC. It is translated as CASSARQGYSGANVLTF.